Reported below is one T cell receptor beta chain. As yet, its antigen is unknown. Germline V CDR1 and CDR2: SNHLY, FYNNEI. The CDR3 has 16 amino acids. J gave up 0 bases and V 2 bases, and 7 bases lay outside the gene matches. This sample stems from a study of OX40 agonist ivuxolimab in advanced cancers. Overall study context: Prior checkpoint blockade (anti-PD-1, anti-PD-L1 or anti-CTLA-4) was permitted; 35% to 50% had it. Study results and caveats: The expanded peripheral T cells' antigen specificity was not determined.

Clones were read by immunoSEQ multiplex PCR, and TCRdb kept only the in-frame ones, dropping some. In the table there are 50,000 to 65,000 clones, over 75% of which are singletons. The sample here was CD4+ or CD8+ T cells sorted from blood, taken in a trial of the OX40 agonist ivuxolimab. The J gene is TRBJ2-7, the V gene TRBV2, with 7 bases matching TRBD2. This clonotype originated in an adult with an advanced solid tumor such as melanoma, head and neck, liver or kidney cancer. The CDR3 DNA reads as TGTGCCAGCAGTGAAAGAGGGCGGGAGTCCTCCTACGAGCAGTACTTC. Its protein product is CASSERGRESSYEQYF.